The 3 T cell receptor beta chains listed next were all sequenced from one sample in a study of CD8+CD57+ T cells in acquired aplastic anemia. Genomic DNA, the template, was used for profiling of the TCR beta VDJ and CDR3. TCRdb re-called the reads with MiXCR, one entry per CDR3 protein. This repertoire shows over 150,000 distinct CDR3 sequences, approximately 52% found once; its top ten account for less than 15%. The patients chosen for sequencing had shown expansion of CD8+CD57+ cells (detected by flow cytometry). The sequencing input was sorted CD4+, CD8+, or CD8+CD57+ T cells (not recorded which) from PBMCs. The receptors shown here come from a human donor with aplastic anemia.

With respect to this clonotype: Being one base from a much bigger clone, this may be a read error. V is TRBV12-3 or TRBV12-4 and J is TRBJ1-4, with TRBD1 identical over 9 bases. CDR3 length: 14 residues. CDR3 coding DNA: TGTGCCAGCAGGCCGGGACAGGGCGATGAAAGACTGTTTTTT. As protein: CASRPGQGDERLFF.

This clonotype was seen many times. The rearrangement uses TRBV27 and TRBJ2-7; TRBD1 aligns across 8 bases. The germline gives CDR1 MNHEY, CDR2 SMNVEV (reference sequence). The CDR3 extends over 15 amino acids. The V and J ends lost 2 bases and 2 bases, in that order; junction bases with no gene match: 5. CDR3 amino acids: CASSLRSTGAYEQYF. The DNA of the CDR3 is TGTGCCAGCAGTTTACGATCGACAGGGGCCTACGAGCAGTACTTC.

Notes on this clonotype: At one end, the junction sequence differs from germline, possibly due to a read error. This chain connects TRBV4-1 to TRBJ2-5; 12 positions match TRBD1. The CDR3 has 16 amino acids. Germline V gene sequence: CDR1 MGHRA, CDR2 YSYEKL. The CDR3 reads CASSSWGQGARKTQYF. The CDR3 DNA is TGTGCCAGCAGCTCATGGGGACAGGGGGCGAGGAAGACCCAGTACTTC.